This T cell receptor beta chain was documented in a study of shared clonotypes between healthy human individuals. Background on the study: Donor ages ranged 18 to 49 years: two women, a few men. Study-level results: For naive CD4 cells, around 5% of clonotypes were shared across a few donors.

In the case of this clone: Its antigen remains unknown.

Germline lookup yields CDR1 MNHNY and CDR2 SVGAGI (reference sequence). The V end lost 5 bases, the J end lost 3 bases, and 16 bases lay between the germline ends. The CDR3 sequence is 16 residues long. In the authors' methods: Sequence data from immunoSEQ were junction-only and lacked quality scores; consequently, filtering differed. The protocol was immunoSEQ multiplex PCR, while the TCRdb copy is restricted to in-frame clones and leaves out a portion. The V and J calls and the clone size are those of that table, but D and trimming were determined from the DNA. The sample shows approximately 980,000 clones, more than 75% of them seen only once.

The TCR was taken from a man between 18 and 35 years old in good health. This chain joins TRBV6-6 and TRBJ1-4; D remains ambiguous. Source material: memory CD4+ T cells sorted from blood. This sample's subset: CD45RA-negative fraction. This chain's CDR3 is CASSTPRTAANEKLFF. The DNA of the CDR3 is TGTGCCAGCAGTACACCACGGACGGCTGCTAATGAAAAACTGTTTTTT.